This T cell receptor (beta chain) was captured in a study of blood T cell repertoires in COVID-19. Study overall: Samples of COVID-19 (acute and convalescent) were obtained from the United States, Italy and Spain. The cDNA or gDNA used as material had been derived from T cells, B-cell-depleted T cells, or PBMCs.

J gave up 8 bases and V 6 bases, and 2 bases lay outside the gene matches. The CDR3 length is 13 residues. The germline CDR1 and CDR2 sequences are KGHDR and SFDVKD. Sequencing used immunoSEQ multiplex PCR; TCRdb keeps in-frame clones, though not all of them. The sample comprises 110,000 to 150,000 clones, 80% to 90% of which are singletons, and 10% to 13% rests with the top ten. The specimen was peripheral blood. This receptor was taken from a man in his fifties or sixties with active or convalescent COVID-19. The gene calls are TRBV24-1 and TRBJ1-4, with 10 positions matching TRBD1. The CDR3 is CATSRDRGEKLFF. DNA of the CDR3: TGTGCCACCAGTCGGGACAGGGGCGAAAAACTGTTTTTT.